Each of the 12 T cell receptor beta chains below was sequenced from the same sample in a study of long-term antiretroviral therapy in people with HIV. They ran version v3.0 of the immunoSEQ assay at survey level. Clones were read by immunoSEQ multiplex PCR, and TCRdb kept only the in-frame ones, dropping some. The sample yields around 30,000 clones, roughly 96% seen once. This specimen was unsorted PBMCs, taken around 6.6 years after starting antiretroviral therapy. Receptor source: a man under 40 with HIV.

The CDR3 protein is CASSLEGVGNTEAFF. The CDR3 nucleotides read TGTGCCAGCAGCTTAGAAGGGGTGGGGAACACTGAAGCTTTCTTT. This chain joins TRBV7-6 and TRBJ1-1, with TRBD1 as a possible D gene (5 bases). The germline gives CDR1 SGHVS, CDR2 FNYEAQ. The CDR3 consists of 15 residues. The V gene lost 1 base and the J gene lost 1 base, with 10 bases spanning the gap.

The rearrangement joins TRBV6-5 to TRBJ2-7; the D gene is possibly TRBD2 (5 bases). The V gene's germline CDR1 is MNHEY and CDR2 SVGAGI. This CDR3 region has 15 residues. The germline V and J ends were trimmed by 5 bases and 1 base, with 15 bases remaining between them. CDR3 coding DNA: TGTGCCAGCAGTGCTTTCGGGAAAATGTCCTACGAGCAGTACTTC. It yields the protein CASSAFGKMSYEQYF.

The CDR3 protein is CAWSRASEAFF. CDR3 coding DNA: TGTGCCTGGAGTCGAGCTTCTGAAGCTTTCTTT. This chain connects TRBV30 to TRBJ1-1; no clear D gene. The CDR3 extends over 11 amino acids. In germline, CDR1 is GTSNPN, CDR2 SVGIG (reference sequence). Between the trimmed V and J ends, which lost 2 bases and 6 bases, there was a span of 7 bases.

The chain combines TRBV7-2 with TRBJ2-2; TRBD2 agrees at 11 bases. In germline, CDR1 is SGHTA, CDR2 FQGNSA. The CDR3 length is 15 residues. Losses at the gene ends were 5 bases for V and 6 bases for J; bases not matched to a gene: 5. The CDR3 region is CASSRIAGGPGELFF. The CDR3 DNA is TGTGCCAGCAGCCGAATAGCGGGGGGGCCCGGGGAGCTGTTTTTT.

For the CDR3, the DNA is TGTGCCAGCAGTTACCCCGGGACAGAAGGCTACACCTTC. Translating it yields CASSYPGTEGYTF. The V gene is TRBV6-5, the J gene TRBJ1-2; 7 bases fit TRBD1. This CDR3 is built from 13 residues. The germline gives CDR1 MNHEY, CDR2 SVGAGI. The V gene end was trimmed by 2 bases and the J gene end by 8 bases; junction bases not matched to a gene: 5.

This chain joins TRBV5-4 and TRBJ2-7; D may match TRBD1 or TRBD2 (6 bases each). The V gene lost 3 bases and the J gene lost 7 bases, with 20 bases spanning the gap. The CDR3 is 15 amino acids. CDR1 and CDR2 from the germline V gene are SGHNT and YYREEE (reference sequence). The CDR3 sequence is CASSSHGGPLGEQYF. Written as DNA, the CDR3 is TGTGCCAGCAGCTCCCATGGGGGGCCCCTGGGGGAGCAGTACTTC.

The rearrangement uses TRBV19 and TRBJ2-2; 10 nucleotides match TRBD1. Germline values: CDR1 LNHDA, CDR2 SQIVND (reference sequence). This CDR3 is 14 amino acids long. Germline trimming cut 11 bases from V and 3 bases from J; bases unmatched to any gene: 6. Written as DNA, the CDR3 is TGTGCCTGCCGGGACAGGGGATACACCGGGGAGCTGTTTTTT. Translation: CACRDRGYTGELFF.

The chain links TRBV6-5 to TRBJ1-1; D remains ambiguous. Germline lookup yields CDR1 MNHEY and CDR2 SVGAGI. V was pared by 8 bases and J by 1 base, with 11 bases between. The CDR3 is 13 residues long. CDR3 bases: TGTGCCAGCGGATGGTCCGGGAACACTGAAGCTTTCTTT. The encoded protein is CASGWSGNTEAFF.

The chain joins TRBV9 to TRBJ1-2, with 7 bases fitting TRBD1. The J segment lost 8 bases and the V segment lost 3 bases, leaving 13 bases of the junction unmatched. The CDR3 sequence is 15 residues long. Germline V CDR1 and CDR2: SGDLS, YYNGEE. CDR3 in amino acids: CASSAPGTVNKGYTF. DNA of the CDR3: TGTGCCAGCAGCGCACCCGGGACAGTGAATAAAGGCTACACCTTC.

The chain links TRBV7-6 to TRBJ1-5; maybe TRBD1 (5 bases). V was trimmed by 1 base and J by 3 bases, leaving 13 bases between them. The CDR3 has 16 amino acids. Germline V gene sequence: CDR1 SGHVS, CDR2 FNYEAQ. The CDR3 DNA reads as TGTGCCAGCAGCTTAGGAGCAGGGATCTCCAATCAGCCCCAGCATTTT. It codes for CASSLGAGISNQPQHF.

The chain has TRBV7-8 and TRBJ1-1; 10 bases line up with TRBD1. The V and J ends lost 1 base and 0 bases, in that order; junction bases with no gene match: 8. CDR3 length: 18 amino acids. Germline loops: CDR1 SGHVS, CDR2 FQNEAQ. The CDR3 reads CASSLGRRGTGVNTEAFF. CDR3 bases: TGTGCCAGCAGCTTAGGGCGACGTGGGACAGGGGTGAACACTGAAGCTTTCTTT.

The V and J genes are TRBV4-3 and TRBJ1-6; D remains unclear. CDR3 length: 16 residues. From germline, CDR1 is LGHNA and CDR2 YSLEER. Trimming took off 0 bases at V and 5 bases at J, with 11 bases between the two ends. The CDR3 loop is CASSQEILLDNSPLHF. CDR3 coding DNA: TGCGCCAGCAGCCAAGAAATACTTCTTGATAATTCACCCCTCCACTTT.